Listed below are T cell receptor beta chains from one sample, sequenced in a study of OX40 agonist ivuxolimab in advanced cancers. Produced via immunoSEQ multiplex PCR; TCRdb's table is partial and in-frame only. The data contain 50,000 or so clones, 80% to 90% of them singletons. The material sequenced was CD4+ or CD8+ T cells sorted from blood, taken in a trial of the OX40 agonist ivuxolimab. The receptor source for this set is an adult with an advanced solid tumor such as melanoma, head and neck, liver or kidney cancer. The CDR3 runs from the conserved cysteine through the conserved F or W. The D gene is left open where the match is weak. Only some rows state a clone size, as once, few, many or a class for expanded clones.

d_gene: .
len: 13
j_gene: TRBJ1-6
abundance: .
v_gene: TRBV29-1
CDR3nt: TGCAGCGTCCGGGACAACTATAATTCACCCCTCCACTTT
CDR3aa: CSVRDNYNSPLHF

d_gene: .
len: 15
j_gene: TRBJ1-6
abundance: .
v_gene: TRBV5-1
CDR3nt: TGCGCCAGCAGCTTGGACGGCAGGGACGATTCACCCCTCCACTTT
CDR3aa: CASSLDGRDDSPLHF

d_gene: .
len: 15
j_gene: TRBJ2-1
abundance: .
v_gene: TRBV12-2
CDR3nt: TGTGCAAGTCGCTTAGCAGTTAGCGGGACCAATGAGCAGTTCTTC
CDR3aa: CASRLAVSGTNEQFF

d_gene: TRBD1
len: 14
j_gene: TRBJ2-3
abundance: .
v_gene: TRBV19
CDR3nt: TGTGCCAGCAGGACAGGGGGTTGGACAGATACGCAGTATTTT
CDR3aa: CASRTGGWTDTQYF

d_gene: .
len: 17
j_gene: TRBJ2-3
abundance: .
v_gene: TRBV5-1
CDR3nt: TGCGCCAGCAGCTTGGAGGGACCGACATTTAGCACAGATACGCAGTATTTT
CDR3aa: CASSLEGPTFSTDTQYF

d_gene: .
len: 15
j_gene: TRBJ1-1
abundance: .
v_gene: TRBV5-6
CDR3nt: TGTGCCAGCAGCGGGAGAGGGGTAAGGCACACTGAAGCTTTCTTT
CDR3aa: CASSGRGVRHTEAFF

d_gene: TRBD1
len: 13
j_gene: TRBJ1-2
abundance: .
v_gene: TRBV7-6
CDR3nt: TGTGCCAGCAGCTTGGGACAGGGCTATGGCTACACCTTC
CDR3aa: CASSLGQGYGYTF

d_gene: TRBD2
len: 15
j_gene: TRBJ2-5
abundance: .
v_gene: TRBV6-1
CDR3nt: TGTGCCAGCTCCTGGACTAGCGGGATCCAAGAGACCCAGTACTTC
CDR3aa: CASSWTSGIQETQYF

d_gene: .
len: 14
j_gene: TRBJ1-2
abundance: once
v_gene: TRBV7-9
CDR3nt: TGTGCCAGCAGCTCCGAGGCGGCGGGCTATGGCTACACCTTC
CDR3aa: CASSSEAAGYGYTF

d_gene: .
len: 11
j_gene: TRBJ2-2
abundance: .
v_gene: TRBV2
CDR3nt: TGTGCCAGCAGAGCCACATGGGAGCTGTTTTTT
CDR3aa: CASRATWELFF

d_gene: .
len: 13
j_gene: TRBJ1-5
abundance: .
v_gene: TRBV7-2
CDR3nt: TGTGCCAGCAGCTTAGCGTCCGGGGAGCCCCAGCATTTT
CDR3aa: CASSLASGEPQHF

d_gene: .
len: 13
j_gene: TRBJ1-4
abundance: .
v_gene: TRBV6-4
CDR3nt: TGTGCCAGCAGTGAGGGGTGTAATGAAAAACTGTTTTTT
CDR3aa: CASSEGCNEKLFF

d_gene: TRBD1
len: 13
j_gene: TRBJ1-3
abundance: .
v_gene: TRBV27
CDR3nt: TGTGCCAGCAGAGGGACAGGGGGTGACACCATATATTTT
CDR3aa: CASRGTGGDTIYF

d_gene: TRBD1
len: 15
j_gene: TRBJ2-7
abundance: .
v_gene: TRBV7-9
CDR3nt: TGTGCCAGCAGCTCCCTGGACAGGGGGCGCGGAGAGCAGTACTTC
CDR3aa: CASSSLDRGRGEQYF

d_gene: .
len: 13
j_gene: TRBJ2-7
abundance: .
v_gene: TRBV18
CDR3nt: TGTGCCAGCTCGCGGGGGCCGACCTACGAGCAGTACTTC
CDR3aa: CASSRGPTYEQYF

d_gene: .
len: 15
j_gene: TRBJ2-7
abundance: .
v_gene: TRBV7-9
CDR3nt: TGTGCCAGCAGCCCCAAGACAGGGAGGATATACGAGCAGTACTTC
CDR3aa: CASSPKTGRIYEQYF

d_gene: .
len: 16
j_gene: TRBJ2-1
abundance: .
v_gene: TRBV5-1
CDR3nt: TGCGCCAGCAGCACGGGACAAACTTCAGTCTACAATGAGCAGTTCTTC
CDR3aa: CASSTGQTSVYNEQFF

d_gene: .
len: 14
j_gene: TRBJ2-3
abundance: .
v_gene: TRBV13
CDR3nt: TGTGCCAGCAGCCTTGGGCTAGTTCGAGATACGCAGTATTTT
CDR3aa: CASSLGLVRDTQYF

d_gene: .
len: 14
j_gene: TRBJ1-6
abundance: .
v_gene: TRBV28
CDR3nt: TGTGCAACACCGGGACCCCTGTATAATTCACCCCTCCACTTT
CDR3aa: CATPGPLYNSPLHF

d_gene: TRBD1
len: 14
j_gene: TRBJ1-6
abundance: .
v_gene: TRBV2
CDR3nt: TGTGCCAGCAATGCGGGACAGGAGAATTCACCCCTCCACTTT
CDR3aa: CASNAGQENSPLHF

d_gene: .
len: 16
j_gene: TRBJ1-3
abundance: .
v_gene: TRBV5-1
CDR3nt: TGCGCCAGCAGCTTGATTGTCAGGGCGGCAGGAAACACCATATATTTT
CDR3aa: CASSLIVRAAGNTIYF

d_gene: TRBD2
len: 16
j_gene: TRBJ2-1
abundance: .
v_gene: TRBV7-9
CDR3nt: TGTGCCAGCAGCTTAACCGGGACTAGTGACGACAATGAGCAGTTCTTC
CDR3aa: CASSLTGTSDDNEQFF

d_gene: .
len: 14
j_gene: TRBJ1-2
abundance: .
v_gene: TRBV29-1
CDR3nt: TGCAGCGTTGAGCAACGCAGGACTAACTATGGCTACACCTTC
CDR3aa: CSVEQRRTNYGYTF

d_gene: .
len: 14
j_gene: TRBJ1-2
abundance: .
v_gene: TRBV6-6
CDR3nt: TGTGCCAGCAGCTCCGGGCCTATTAACTATGGCTACACCTTC
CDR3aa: CASSSGPINYGYTF

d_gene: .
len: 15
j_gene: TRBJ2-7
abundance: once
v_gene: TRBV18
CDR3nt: TGTGCCAGCTCACCACGCAGAGGTACCACCTACGAGCAGTACTTC
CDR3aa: CASSPRRGTTYEQYF

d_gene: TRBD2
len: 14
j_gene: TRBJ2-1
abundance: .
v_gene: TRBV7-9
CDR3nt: TGTGCCAGCGGACTAGCGGGGATCTACAATGAGCAGTTCTTC
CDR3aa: CASGLAGIYNEQFF

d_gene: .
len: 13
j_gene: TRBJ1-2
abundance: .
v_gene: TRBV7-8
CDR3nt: TGTGCCAGCAGCTCGACCCCTAACTATGGCTACACCTTC
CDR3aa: CASSSTPNYGYTF

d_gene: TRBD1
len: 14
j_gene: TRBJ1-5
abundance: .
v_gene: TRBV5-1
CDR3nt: TGCGCCAGCAGCCCAGGCCAGGGGGATCAGCCCCAGCATTTT
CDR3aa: CASSPGQGDQPQHF

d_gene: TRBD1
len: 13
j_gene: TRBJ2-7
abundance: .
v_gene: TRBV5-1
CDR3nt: TGCGCCAGCAGCTTGGTCCCAGGGGGCGAGCAGTACTTC
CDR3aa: CASSLVPGGEQYF

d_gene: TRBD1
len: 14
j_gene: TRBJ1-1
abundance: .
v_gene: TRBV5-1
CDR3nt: TGCGCCAGCAGCTTCGATACAGGGGCCACTGAAGCTTTCTTT
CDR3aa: CASSFDTGATEAFF

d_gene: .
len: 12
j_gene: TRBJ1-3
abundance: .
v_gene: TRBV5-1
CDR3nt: TGCGCCAGCAGCTTTGACGGAAACACCATATATTTT
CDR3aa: CASSFDGNTIYF

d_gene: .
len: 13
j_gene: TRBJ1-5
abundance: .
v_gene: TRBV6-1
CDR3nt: TGTGCCAGCAAAGAGAATAGCAATCAGCCCCAGCATTTT
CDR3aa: CASKENSNQPQHF

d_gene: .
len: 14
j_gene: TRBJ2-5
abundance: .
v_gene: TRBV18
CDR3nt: TGTGCCAGCTCACCACCAAACAGCCGGGAGACCCAGTACTTC
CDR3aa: CASSPPNSRETQYF

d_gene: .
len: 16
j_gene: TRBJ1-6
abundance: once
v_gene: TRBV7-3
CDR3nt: TGTGCCAGCAGCTTAACCCGTCCGGGGGGCGGTTCACCCCTCCACTTT
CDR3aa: CASSLTRPGGGSPLHF

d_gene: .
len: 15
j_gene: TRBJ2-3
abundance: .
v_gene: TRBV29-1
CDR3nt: TGCAGCGTTGAAGATCTTCGTCGGGCAGCCAATACGCAGTATTTT
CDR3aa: CSVEDLRRAANTQYF

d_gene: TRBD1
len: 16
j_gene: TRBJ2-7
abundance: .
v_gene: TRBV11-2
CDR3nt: TGTGCCAGCACCCCGCCTAGATGGACAGGGGATTCCGAGCAGTACTTC
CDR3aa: CASTPPRWTGDSEQYF

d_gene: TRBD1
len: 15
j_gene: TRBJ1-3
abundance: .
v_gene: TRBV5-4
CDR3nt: TGTGCCAGCAGCTTAACAGGGGCGGCTGGAAACACCATATATTTT
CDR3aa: CASSLTGAAGNTIYF

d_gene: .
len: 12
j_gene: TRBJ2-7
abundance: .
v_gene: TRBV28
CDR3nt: TGTGCCAGCAGTTTAGGGGCCTACGAGCAGTACTTC
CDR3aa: CASSLGAYEQYF

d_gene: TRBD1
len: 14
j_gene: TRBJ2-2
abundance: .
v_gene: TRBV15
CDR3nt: TGTGCCACCAGCAGAGCCCGGGACAGAGGGGAGCTGTTTTTT
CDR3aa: CATSRARDRGELFF

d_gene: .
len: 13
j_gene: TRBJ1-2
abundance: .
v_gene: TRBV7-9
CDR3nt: TGTGCCAGCAGCTTAGACCCTTACTATGGCTACACCTTC
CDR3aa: CASSLDPYYGYTF

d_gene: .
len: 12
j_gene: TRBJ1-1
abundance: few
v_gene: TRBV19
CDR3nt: TGTGCCAGTAGATTCCGGGACGGTGAAGCTTTCTTT
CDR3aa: CASRFRDGEAFF

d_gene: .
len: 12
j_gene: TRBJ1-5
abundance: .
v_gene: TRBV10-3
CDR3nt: TGTGCCATCAGTGATCGTAATCAGCCCCAGCATTTT
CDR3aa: CAISDRNQPQHF